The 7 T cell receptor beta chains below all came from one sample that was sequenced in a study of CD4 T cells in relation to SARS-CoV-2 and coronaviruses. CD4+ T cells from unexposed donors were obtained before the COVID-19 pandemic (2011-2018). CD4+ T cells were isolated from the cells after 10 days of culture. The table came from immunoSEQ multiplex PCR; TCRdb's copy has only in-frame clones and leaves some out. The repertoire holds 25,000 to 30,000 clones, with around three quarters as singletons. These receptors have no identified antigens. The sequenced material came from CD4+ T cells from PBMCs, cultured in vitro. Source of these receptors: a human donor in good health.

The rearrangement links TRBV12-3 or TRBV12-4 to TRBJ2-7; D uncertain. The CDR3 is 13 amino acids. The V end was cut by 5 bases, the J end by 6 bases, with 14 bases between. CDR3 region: CASSPPPPGEQYF. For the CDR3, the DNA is TGTGCCAGCAGTCCACCCCCCCCGGGCGAGCAGTACTTC.

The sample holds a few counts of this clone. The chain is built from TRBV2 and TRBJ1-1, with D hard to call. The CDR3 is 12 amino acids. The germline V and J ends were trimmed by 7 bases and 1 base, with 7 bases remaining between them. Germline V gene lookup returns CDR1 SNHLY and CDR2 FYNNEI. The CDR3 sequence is CASNLRNTEAFF. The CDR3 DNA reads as TGTGCCAGCAACCTCCGGAACACTGAAGCTTTCTTT.

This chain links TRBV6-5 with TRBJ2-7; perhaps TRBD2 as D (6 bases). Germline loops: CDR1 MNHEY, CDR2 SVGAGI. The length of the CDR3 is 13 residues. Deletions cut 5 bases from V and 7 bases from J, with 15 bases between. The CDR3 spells CASSPPARGEQYF. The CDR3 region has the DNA TGTGCCAGCAGTCCCCCAGCCCGGGGGGAGCAGTACTTC.

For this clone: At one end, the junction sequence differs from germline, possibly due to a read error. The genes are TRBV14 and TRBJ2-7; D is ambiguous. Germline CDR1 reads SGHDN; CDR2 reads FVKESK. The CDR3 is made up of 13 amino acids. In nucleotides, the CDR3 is TGTGCCAGCAGCCGCCCCACCTCCGACGAGCAGTACTTC. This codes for CASSRPTSDEQYF.

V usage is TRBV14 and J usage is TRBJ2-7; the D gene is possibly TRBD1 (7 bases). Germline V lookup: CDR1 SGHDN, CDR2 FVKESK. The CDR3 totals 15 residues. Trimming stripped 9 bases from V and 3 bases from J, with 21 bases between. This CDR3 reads CASSISGGRYYEQYF. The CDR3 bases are TGTGCCAGTAGCATCTCAGGGGGGAGATACTACGAGCAGTACTTC.

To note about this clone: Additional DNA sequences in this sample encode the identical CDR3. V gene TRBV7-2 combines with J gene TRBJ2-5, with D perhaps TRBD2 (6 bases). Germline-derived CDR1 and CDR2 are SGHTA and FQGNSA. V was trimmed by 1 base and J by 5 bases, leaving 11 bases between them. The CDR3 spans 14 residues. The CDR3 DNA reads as TGTGCCAGCAGCTTAGTGGGGGGTAAGGAGACCCAGTACTTC. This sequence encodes CASSLVGGKETQYF.

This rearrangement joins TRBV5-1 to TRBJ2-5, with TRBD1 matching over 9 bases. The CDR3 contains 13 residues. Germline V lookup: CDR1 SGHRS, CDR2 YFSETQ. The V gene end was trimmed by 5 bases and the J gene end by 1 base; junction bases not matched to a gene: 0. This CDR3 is CASRDRGQETQYF. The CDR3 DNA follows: TGCGCCAGCAGGGACAGGGGCCAAGAGACCCAGTACTTC.